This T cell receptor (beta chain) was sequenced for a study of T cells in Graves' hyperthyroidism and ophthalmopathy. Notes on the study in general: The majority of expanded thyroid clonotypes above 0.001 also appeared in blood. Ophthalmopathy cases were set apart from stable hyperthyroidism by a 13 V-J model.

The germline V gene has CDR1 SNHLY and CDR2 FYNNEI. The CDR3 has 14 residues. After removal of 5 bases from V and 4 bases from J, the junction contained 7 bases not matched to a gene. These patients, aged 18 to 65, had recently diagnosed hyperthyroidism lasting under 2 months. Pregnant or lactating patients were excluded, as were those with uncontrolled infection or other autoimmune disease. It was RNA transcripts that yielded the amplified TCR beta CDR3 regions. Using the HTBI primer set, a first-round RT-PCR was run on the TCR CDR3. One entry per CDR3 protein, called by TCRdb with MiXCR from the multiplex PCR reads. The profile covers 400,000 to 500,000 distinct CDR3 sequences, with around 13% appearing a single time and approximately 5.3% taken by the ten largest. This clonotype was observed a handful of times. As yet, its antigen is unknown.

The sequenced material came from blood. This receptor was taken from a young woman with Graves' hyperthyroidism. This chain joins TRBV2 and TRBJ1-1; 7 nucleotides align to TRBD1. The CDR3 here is CASSKSGGSTEAFF. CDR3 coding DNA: TGTGCCAGCAGTAAGTCAGGGGGGAGCACTGAAGCTTTCTTT.